A selection of T cell receptor beta chains follows, all from one sample in a study of high-grade serous ovarian cancer treatment subgroups. The protocol was immunoSEQ multiplex PCR, while the TCRdb copy is restricted to in-frame clones and leaves out a portion. The sample lists about 11,000 clones, about four fifths occurring once. What was sequenced was tumor tissue. The receptors stem from a human donor with high-grade serous ovarian cancer. Both conserved end residues are trimmed from each CDR3. For some rows the clone size is stated as once, few or many, or as a class when expanded; others skip it.

>TRBJ1-5|once|TRBV15
ATDQGIGNQPQH
>TRBJ2-7|few|TRBV10-2
ASSESNRGIYEQY
>TRBJ2-3|.|TRBV4-1
ASSHSVGMGSTDTQY
>TRBJ2-1|.|TRBV6-1
ASSEAPRIHLYNEQF
>TRBJ2-2|.|TRBV6-1
ASSQRRGIGELF
>TRBJ1-5|.|TRBV29-1
SVETGGQPQH
>TRBJ1-5|.|TRBV28
ASSPNRGGNQPQH
>TRBJ1-4|.|TRBV2
ASNPHPKTGATNEKLF
>TRBJ2-1|once|TRBV7-3
ASSFGGGGNEQF
>TRBJ2-7|.|TRBV27
ASSLLGGFYEQY
>TRBJ1-1|.|TRBV7-2
ASSLGLRAAF
>TRBJ2-1|.|TRBV11-2
ASSLNPRDDEQF
>TRBJ2-3|.|TRBV5-4
ASSLGDLQGTDTQY
>TRBJ2-1|.|TRBV5-3
ARRPGTSGRNEQF
>TRBJ2-1|.|TRBV6-7
ASSYAEGQGPNEQF
>TRBJ2-2|once|TRBV6-5
ASSLIRAPGELF
>TRBJ1-3|.|TRBV7-9
ASSFGLKNTIY
>TRBJ2-5|.|TRBV5-1
ASSEGTGGQETQY
>TRBJ2-2|.|TRBV5-8
ASSTGGTGAWRELF
>TRBJ2-7|.|TRBV4-1
ASSPGGGEQY
>TRBJ2-3|.|TRBV28
ASSSGSWTDTQY
>TRBJ2-7|.|TRBV5-5
ASSLTSGRYEQY
>TRBJ1-1|once|TRBV20-1
SADDGIGAF